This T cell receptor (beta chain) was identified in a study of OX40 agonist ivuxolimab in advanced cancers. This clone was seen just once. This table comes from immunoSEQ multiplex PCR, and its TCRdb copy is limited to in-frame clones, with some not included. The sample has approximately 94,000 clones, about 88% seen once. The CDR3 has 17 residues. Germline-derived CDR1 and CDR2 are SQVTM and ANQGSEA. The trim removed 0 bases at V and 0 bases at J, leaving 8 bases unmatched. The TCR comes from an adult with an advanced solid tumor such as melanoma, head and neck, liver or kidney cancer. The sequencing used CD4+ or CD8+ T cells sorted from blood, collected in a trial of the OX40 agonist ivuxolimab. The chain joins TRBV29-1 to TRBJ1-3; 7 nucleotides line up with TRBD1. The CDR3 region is CSVEESTGASSGNTIYF. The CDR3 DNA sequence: TGCAGCGTTGAAGAAAGTACAGGGGCGAGCTCTGGAAACACCATATATTTT.